What follows are 21 T cell receptor beta chains derived from one specimen sequenced in a study of neurological immune-mediated disorders. TCRdb re-called the 5' RACE reads with MiXCR, one entry per CDR3 protein. The sample records 50,000 or so distinct CDR3 sequences, over 20% being singletons. Sequenced sample: PBMCs. Receptors were obtained from a woman in her 70s in good health.

This clonotype was detected many times. The gene calls are TRBV5-1 and TRBJ2-3, with D perhaps matching TRBD2 (5 bases). V was shortened by 6 bases and J by 4 bases, with 24 bases between the two germline ends. In germline, CDR1 is SGHRS, CDR2 YFSETQ. The CDR3 is 17 amino acids. CDR3 amino acids: CASTPFYGGGASDTQYF. The CDR3 DNA sequence: TGCGCCAGCACCCCATTCTACGGAGGAGGAGCCTCAGATACGCAGTATTTT.

This clonotype was seen at least ten times. V gene TRBV11-2 combines with J gene TRBJ2-1; 8 bases are a match to TRBD1. The CDR3 runs 13 residues. J gave up 6 bases and V 2 bases, and 0 bases lay outside the gene matches. Germline CDR1 is SGHAT and CDR2 is FQNNGV. The CDR3 loop is CASSLTGGNEQFF. CDR3 in DNA: TGTGCCAGCAGCTTAACAGGGGGCAATGAGCAGTTCTTC.

This clonotype has only a few counts. The genes are TRBV9 and TRBJ2-2; 13 bases fit TRBD2. From germline, CDR1 is SGDLS and CDR2 YYNGEE. V lost 4 bases and J lost 2; bases outside the gene matches: 5. The CDR3 is 17 amino acids. CDR3 sequence (DNA): TGTGCCAGCAGCAGAGGGACTAGCGGGGATAACACCGGGGAGCTGTTTTTT. It specifies CASSRGTSGDNTGELFF.

V gene TRBV7-6 combines with J gene TRBJ2-3; D is ambiguous. The CDR3 sequence is 14 residues long. Per the germline V gene, CDR1 is SGHVS and CDR2 is FNYEAQ. With 5 bases removed from V and 7 bases from J, the gap between germline ends came to 16 bases. As DNA, the CDR3 is TGTGCCAGCAGCAACCCCCCCACAAGTTATACGCAGTATTTT. Translation gives CASSNPPTSYTQYF.

This clonotype was counted at least ten times. This sequence joins TRBV4-2 and TRBJ1-4; D may be TRBD1 (6 bases). Trimming removed 4 bases at V and 7 bases at J, with 19 bases between. CDR3 length: 16 amino acids. Germline CDR1 is LGHNA and CDR2 is YNFKEQ. The CDR3 DNA sequence: TGTGCCAGCAGCCTCTACCCGGGGGGGGCGGGTGAAAAACTGTTTTTT. The encoded protein is CASSLYPGGAGEKLFF.

This chain's CDR3 is CASSAPQLHTGELFF. The CDR3 region has the DNA TGCGCCAGCAGCGCCCCACAGCTACATACAGGGGAGCTGTTTTTT. The rearrangement links TRBV5-1 to TRBJ2-2, with D unresolved. There are 15 residues in the CDR3. V gave up 4 bases and J gave up 8 bases, with 18 bases separating them. Per the germline V gene, CDR1 is SGHRS and CDR2 is YFSETQ.

This clonotype was seen at least ten times. This sequence joins TRBV2 and TRBJ2-3, with D tentatively TRBD2 (6 bases). Trimming took 6 bases from V and 0 from J, leaving 16 bases between them. The CDR3 is made up of 16 amino acids. Germline V CDR1 and CDR2: SNHLY, FYNNEI. CDR3: CASRAAGPPSTDTQYF. The CDR3 coding sequence is TGTGCCAGCAGAGCCGCGGGGCCACCTAGCACAGATACGCAGTATTTT.

Many counts were recorded for this clonotype. The chain recombines TRBV5-1 with TRBJ2-7; maybe TRBD2 (5 bases). The CDR3 contains 12 residues. The V gene's germline CDR1 is SGHRS and CDR2 YFSETQ. Trimming shortened V by 0 bases and J by 9 bases, and 10 bases separated the two germline ends. The CDR3 loop reads CASSLDGMVQYF. The CDR3 DNA sequence: TGCGCCAGCAGCTTGGACGGGATGGTGCAGTACTTC. The full variable domain, in which reference TRBV5-1 and TRBJ2-7 provide the parts outside the CDR3, is KAGVTQTPRYLIKTRGQQVTLSCSPISGHRSVSWYQQTPGQGLQFLFEYFSETQRNKGNFPGRFSGRQFSNSRSEMNVSTLELGDSALYLCASSLDGMVQYFGPGTRLTVT.

This clonotype came up a few times. The V call is TRBV7-9, the J call TRBJ2-3, with D maybe TRBD1 (6 bases). The CDR3 spans 17 residues. V was trimmed by 5 bases and J by 0 bases, leaving 18 bases between them. Per germline, CDR1 SEHNR and CDR2 FQNEAQ (reference sequence). CDR3 protein: CASSPAVGTLSTDTQYF. The CDR3 region has the DNA TGTGCCAGCAGCCCCGCTGTTGGGACACTTAGCACAGATACGCAGTATTTT.

This clonotype showed up many times. J is TRBJ1-1 and V is TRBV5-1, with a possible D match to TRBD1 (5 bases). The CDR3 is 15 residues long. Trimming left V 4 bases short and J 0 bases short, with 13 bases between. Germline CDR1 is SGHRS and CDR2 is YFSETQ. The CDR3 DNA reads TGCGCCAGCAGCCCGGTAGGGGTCATGAACACTGAAGCTTTCTTT. It specifies CASSPVGVMNTEAFF.

Ten or more counts support this clonotype. J is TRBJ2-5 and V is TRBV20-1; unclear D gene. CDR3 length: 16 residues. Germline loops: CDR1 DFQATT, CDR2 SNEGSKA (reference sequence). Deletions cut 2 bases from V and 2 bases from J, with 18 bases between. The CDR3 DNA sequence: TGCAGTGCTAGACGAACTTCTTACGAGTCGCAAGAGACCCAGTACTTC. This codes for CSARRTSYESQETQYF.

At least ten counts were recorded for this clonotype. This sequence joins TRBV5-1 and TRBJ1-5, with TRBD1 matching 7 bases. The junction had 6 bases not matched to a gene; V was cut back by 5 bases and J by 4 bases. CDR1 is SGHRS, CDR2 YFSETQ, per germline. The CDR3 loop spans 14 amino acids. For the CDR3, the DNA is TGCGCCAGCAGGGCTGACAGGGAAAATCAGCCCCAGCATTTT. It is translated as CASRADRENQPQHF.

This clonotype has at least ten counts. The chain is built from TRBV3-1 and TRBJ2-1; D is uncertain. CDR1 is LGHDT and CDR2 is YNNKEL in the germline V gene (reference sequence). CDR3 length: 16 amino acids. Between the trimmed V and J ends, which lost 4 bases and 0 bases, there was a span of 13 bases. CDR3 nucleotide sequence: TGTGCCAGCAGCCGTCAGCCGGAGAGCTCCTACAATGAGCAGTTCTTC. It is translated as CASSRQPESSYNEQFF.

This clonotype came up many times. The chain recombines TRBV5-1 with TRBJ2-5; a weak D match, TRBD1 (5 bases). Germline V gives CDR1 SGHRS, CDR2 YFSETQ. The CDR3 covers 16 residues. Trimming removed 0 bases at V and 4 bases at J, with 16 bases between. The CDR3 sequence is CASSLAPTEHIETQYF. The CDR3 DNA is TGCGCCAGCAGCTTGGCCCCGACAGAGCATATAGAGACCCAGTACTTC.

The CDR3, as DNA: TGCAGCGTTGTTGATAAGCGGGAGGGGGGCGCCTACGAGCAGTACTTC. Translating gives CSVVDKREGGAYEQYF. The chain employs TRBV29-1 and TRBJ2-7; 10 bases are shared with TRBD2. J gave up 2 bases and V 4 bases, and 11 bases lay outside the gene matches. Germline CDR1 SQVTM, CDR2 ANQGSEA. The CDR3 is 16 amino acids.

As regards this clonotype: The junction differs from germline at one of its ends, possibly a read error. This chain joins TRBV7-2 and TRBJ1-5; D uncertain. Per the germline V gene, CDR1 is SGHTA and CDR2 is FQGNSA. This CDR3 has 13 amino acids. The CDR3 region is CASSPDFIQPHHF. CDR3 nucleotides: TGTGCCAGCAGCCCCGACTTTATTCAGCCCCATCATTTT.

Concerning this clonotype: A read error is possible here, since a much larger clone lies one base away. The conserved phenylalanine or tryptophan normally closing the CDR3 is absent here, so this likely arose from a read error. Here the CDR3 reads CASSVVSGIGELFL. The CDR3 coding sequence is TGTGCCAGCAGCGTAGTATCGGGAATCGGGGAGCTGTTTTTA. J is TRBJ2-2 and V is TRBV9, with a weak D call TRBD2 (5 bases). The CDR3 contains 14 residues. The V end was cut by 0 bases, the J end by 7 bases, with 10 bases between. Per germline, CDR1 SGDLS and CDR2 YYNGEE.

Ten or more counts support this clonotype. This rearrangement joins TRBV5-6 to TRBJ2-7, with TRBD1 identical over 8 bases. The CDR3 extends over 13 amino acids. Germline loops: CDR1 SGHDT, CDR2 YYEEEE. V shed 4 bases and J 5 bases; nucleotides not matched to a gene: 5. CDR3 amino acids: CASSRDRSDEQYF. CDR3 in DNA: TGTGCCAGCAGCCGGGACAGGAGCGACGAGCAGTACTTC.

This clonotype was seen more than once but under ten times. The chain joins TRBV20-1 to TRBJ2-1, with D perhaps TRBD1 or TRBD2 (5 bases each). The CDR3 totals 16 residues. Per germline, CDR1 DFQATT and CDR2 SNEGSKA (reference sequence). V was trimmed by 2 bases and J by 0 bases, leaving 14 bases between them. The CDR3 here is CSARSSQGDSYNEQFF. The CDR3 DNA is TGCAGTGCTAGAAGTTCCCAGGGAGACTCCTACAATGAGCAGTTCTTC.

In this sample, this clonotype turned up many times. This chain uses TRBV5-1 with TRBJ2-5; 9 bases map to TRBD1. Germline lookup yields CDR1 SGHRS and CDR2 YFSETQ. Trimming removed 4 bases from V and 4 bases from J; junction bases left unmatched: 2. There are 13 residues in the CDR3. The CDR3 sequence is CASSGQGRETQYF. CDR3 bases: TGCGCCAGCAGCGGACAGGGGAGAGAGACCCAGTACTTC.

This clonotype was counted only a few times. The V and J genes are TRBV7-2 and TRBJ1-3, with D unresolved. Per the germline V gene, CDR1 is SGHTA and CDR2 is FQGNSA. The CDR3 loop spans 15 amino acids. V lost 1 base and J lost 7, with 14 bases in between. The CDR3 here is CASSLGGRIGNTIYF. The DNA of the CDR3 is TGTGCCAGCAGCTTAGGGGGTCGGATCGGGAACACCATATATTTT.